One T cell receptor (beta chain) is described in this entry. Its antigen is undetermined. The data stem from a study of identical twins. Study-level results: Within twin pairs, the out-of-frame alpha sequences they shared showed excess low generation probability. With abundant cord blood beta clonotypes, insertions were fewer; memory repertoires showed no such pattern.

Trimming left V 0 bases short and J 3 bases short, with 8 bases between. Germline V CDR1 and CDR2: SGDLS, YYNGEE. CDR3 size: 14 residues. Unique molecular identifiers were present on cDNA, and template switching added a universal primer site. TCRdb passed the 5' RACE reads through MiXCR, listing each CDR3 protein once. The data contain about 340,000 distinct CDR3 sequences, 9% to 15% of them singletons. These data also formed part of another study, on yellow fever vaccine responses in identical twins.

This clonotype was obtained from a woman aged 18-35 years in good health. The V call is TRBV9, the J call TRBJ2-3; TRBD2 is a possible D gene (6 bases). Specimen: CD8+ T cells sorted from blood. The CDR3 is CASSVDLATDTQYF. In DNA, the CDR3 is TGTGCCAGCAGCGTAGATCTAGCGACAGATACGCAGTATTTT.